One sample yielded the 25 T cell receptor beta chains listed below, sequenced in a study of blood T cells in healthy people across ages (dated by TCRdb to 2015 to 2017). Library preparation used 5' RACE. The data were produced on an Illumina HiSeq 2500. A second about 7 to 12 cycle PCR used a sample-barcoded 5' primer and a J-beta primer mix. TCRdb applied fastp at Q25 and MiXCR to the public reads, then kept only in-frame beta chains. Rows with one shared CDR3 protein collapse into an entry with the most common genes and DNA. The sample includes roughly 650,000 distinct CDR3 sequences, with about a third observed a single time. 15% of the sample is taken by the ten largest. Sequenced material: blood. The receptors come from an elderly woman in good health. Donor details come from another sample of the same person, matched by shared clones.

This clonotype was counted only a few times. This chain connects TRBV20-1 to TRBJ2-4, with D perhaps TRBD1 or TRBD2 (5 bases each). V dropped 1 base and J dropped 9 bases, with 13 bases sitting between them. Germline V CDR1 and CDR2: DFQATT, SNEGSKA (reference sequence). This CDR3 comprises 13 residues. CDR3 DNA sequence: TGCAGTGCTAGAGTCAGGGAGACGGGCATTCAGTACTTC. This gives the protein CSARVRETGIQYF.

J is TRBJ1-1 and V is TRBV6-1, with D unclear. CDR1 and CDR2 from the germline V gene are MNHNS and SASEGT. Trimming shortened V by 4 bases and J by 5 bases, and 8 bases separated the two germline ends. The CDR3 covers 12 residues. The CDR3 bases are TGTGCCAGCAGTGTAGCACTAACTGAAGCTTTCTTT. Translated: CASSVALTEAFF.

In its sample, this clonotype was seen a few times. The chain recombines TRBV7-3 with TRBJ2-3, with a possible D match to TRBD1 (6 bases). Trimming left V 4 bases short and J 4 bases short, with 15 bases between. This CDR3 region has 15 residues. Germline CDR1 SGHTA, CDR2 FQGTGA. CDR3 sequence reads: CASSSSGVFADTQYF. As DNA, the CDR3 is TGTGCCAGCAGCTCGTCAGGGGTATTCGCAGATACGCAGTATTTT.

This clonotype has a count of ten or more. CDR3 coding DNA: TGTGCCAGCGCCGTAACACCCGGCTATGGCTACACCTTC. It yields the protein CASAVTPGYGYTF. The V gene is TRBV7-9, the J gene TRBJ1-2; D ambiguous. V gave up 8 bases and J gave up 4 bases, with 14 bases separating them. CDR1 SEHNR and CDR2 FQNEAQ come from the germline V gene (reference sequence). This CDR3 has 13 residues.

This clonotype was picked up many times. The chain recombines TRBV7-2 with TRBJ1-2; D is unclear. CDR1 and CDR2 from the germline V gene are SGHTA and FQGNSA. Trimming cost V 2 bases and J 6 bases, with 28 bases left between them. CDR3 length: 19 amino acids. CDR3 coding DNA: TGTGCCAGCAGCTTATGGTCCAGTACGATTGGCTTGAAGTTTGATGGCTACACCTTC. Its translation: CASSLWSSTIGLKFDGYTF. The entire variable domain, with the rest obtained from reference TRBV7-2 and TRBJ1-2, is as follows: GAGVSQSPSNKVTEKGKDVELRCDPISGHTALYWYRQSLGQGLEFLIYFQGNSAPDKSGLPSDRFSAERTGGSVSTLTIQRTQQEDSAVYLCASSLWSSTIGLKFDGYTFGSGTRLTVV.

CDR3 protein: CEGAVGGYTDTQYF. CDR3 nucleotides: TGCGAGGGAGCTGTTGGCGGGTACACAGATACGCAGTATTTT. This chain links TRBV20-1 with TRBJ2-3, with D possibly TRBD2 on 5 matching bases. Germline values: CDR1 DFQATT, CDR2 SNEGSKA (reference sequence). This CDR3 comprises 14 residues.

This rearrangement joins TRBV5-1 to TRBJ2-5; weak D call: TRBD2 (6 bases). There are 13 residues in the CDR3. Germline V gene sequence: CDR1 SGHRS, CDR2 YFSETQ. Trimming cost V 4 bases and J 1 base, with 8 bases left between them. The CDR3 here is CASSKGLQETQYF. CDR3 DNA: TGCGCCAGCAGCAAGGGACTCCAAGAGACCCAGTACTTC.

This clonotype appeared many times. V usage is TRBV20-1 and J usage is TRBJ2-1; D remains ambiguous. V lost 0 bases and J lost 6, with 6 bases in between. The CDR3 is made up of 12 amino acids. Germline loops: CDR1 DFQATT, CDR2 SNEGSKA (reference sequence). The CDR3 region has the DNA TGCAGTGCTAGAGATCCCCCCAATGAGCAGTTCTTC. Residues: CSARDPPNEQFF.

This clonotype was found a few times. The chain uses TRBV30 and TRBJ1-4; D perhaps matches TRBD1 (6 bases). The V gene's germline CDR1 is GTSNPN and CDR2 SVGIG (reference sequence). The CDR3 runs to 14 residues. V shed 2 bases and J shed 8 bases, with 15 bases lying between them. The CDR3 here is CAWSPGGGREKLFF. Written as DNA, the CDR3 is TGTGCCTGGAGTCCGGGGGGCGGTAGAGAAAAACTGTTTTTT.

This chain links TRBV20-1 with TRBJ1-1, with TRBD1 as a possible D gene (5 bases). Trimming cost V 5 bases and J 1 base, with 11 bases left between them. The CDR3 is 13 residues long. CDR1 DFQATT and CDR2 SNEGSKA come from the germline V gene (reference sequence). This chain's CDR3 is CSAGRGTNTEAFF. Written as DNA, the CDR3 is TGCAGTGCTGGCCGAGGGACGAACACTGAAGCTTTCTTT.

This clonotype has a handful of counts. This chain uses TRBV6-1 with TRBJ2-2; 8 positions agree with TRBD1. V lost 3 bases and J lost 6; bases outside the gene matches: 6. Germline CDR1 MNHNS, CDR2 SASEGT. This CDR3 has 15 amino acids. CDR3: CASSESQGAAGELFF. The CDR3 nucleotides are TGTGCCAGCAGTGAGTCGCAGGGGGCCGCCGGGGAGCTGTTTTTT.

This clonotype was seen only a few times. This chain connects TRBV19 to TRBJ2-5, with 11 bases fitting TRBD2. Trimming at V came to 4 bases and at J to 1 base, leaving 2 bases not matched to a gene. In germline, CDR1 is LNHDA, CDR2 SQIVND (reference sequence). The CDR3 runs 15 residues. CDR3 DNA: TGTGCCAGTAGTAGTAGCGGGGGGGCCCAAGAGACCCAGTACTTC. Its protein product is CASSSSGGAQETQYF.

At least ten counts were recorded for this clonotype. The V call is TRBV5-1, the J call TRBJ2-7, with 10 bases identical to TRBD1. V lost 5 bases, J lost 3 bases, and 5 bases stayed unmatched. The CDR3 runs 14 residues. The germline V gene encodes CDR1 SGHRS and CDR2 YFSETQ. CDR3 sequence: CASSEGTGDYEQYF. CDR3 DNA: TGCGCCAGCAGTGAAGGGACAGGGGACTACGAGCAGTACTTC.

The sample holds many counts of this clonotype. The chain links TRBV20-1 to TRBJ2-7; TRBD2 agrees at 10 bases. The CDR3 covers 14 residues. Germline V gene data show CDR1 as DFQATT and CDR2 as SNEGSKA (reference sequence). V lost 1 base, J lost 2 bases, and 2 bases stayed unmatched. The CDR3 spells CSARVSGGAYEQYF. Here the CDR3 DNA reads TGCAGTGCTAGAGTGAGCGGGGGGGCCTACGAGCAGTACTTC.

This clonotype has ten or more counts. A read error may account for a junction end that differs from germline. The rearrangement joins TRBV6-6 to TRBJ2-3; no clear D. The V gene's germline CDR1 is MNHNY and CDR2 SVGAGI (reference sequence). The CDR3 has 14 residues. The CDR3 loop reads CASSSERSRDTQYF. The CDR3 DNA follows: TGTGCCAGCAGTTCGGAAAGGAGCAGAGATACGCAGTATTTT.

V usage is TRBV12-3 or TRBV12-4 and J usage is TRBJ2-1, with TRBD2 identical over 15 bases. This CDR3 is 16 amino acids long. The V segment lost 6 bases and the J segment 2 bases; nucleotides outside the gene matches: 2. The CDR3 reads CASRGLAGGTYNEQFF. CDR3 in DNA: TGTGCCAGCAGGGGACTAGCGGGGGGTACCTACAATGAGCAGTTCTTC.

This rearrangement joins TRBV5-1 to TRBJ2-1; D gene ambiguous. CDR3 length: 14 residues. CDR1 and CDR2 (germline): SGHRS, YFSETQ. Deletions cut 7 bases from V and 4 bases from J, with 15 bases between. The CDR3 loop is CASGGGGAYNEQFF. In DNA, the CDR3 is TGCGCCAGCGGCGGCGGCGGCGCGTACAATGAGCAGTTCTTC.

The chain links TRBV6-6 to TRBJ2-5; 7 nucleotides align to TRBD2. CDR1 is MNHNY and CDR2 is SVGAGI in the germline V gene (reference sequence). The CDR3 contains 15 residues. V trimming: 7 bases; J trimming: 1 base; junction bases outside the gene matches: 9. The CDR3 is CASTPGASGQETQYF. The CDR3 region has the DNA TGTGCCAGCACCCCGGGCGCTAGCGGCCAAGAGACCCAGTACTTC.

This clonotype appeared many times. This chain links TRBV12-3 or TRBV12-4 with TRBJ1-2; TRBD1 might be the D (6 bases). The CDR3 contains 12 residues. V lost 6 bases, J lost 7 bases, and 12 bases lay in between. The CDR3 nucleotides are TGTGCCAGCAGCGGGGGGCCGGCTGGCTACACCTTC. Its protein is CASSGGPAGYTF.

The CDR3 DNA sequence: TGTGCCAGCAGCCACGAACGGGGGAACGAGCAGTACTTC. It encodes CASSHERGNEQYF. The chain combines TRBV7-9 with TRBJ2-7, with D perhaps matching TRBD2 (6 bases). The CDR3 runs 13 residues. Trimming cost V 5 bases and J 5 bases, with 13 bases left between them. CDR1 is SEHNR, CDR2 FQNEAQ, per germline (reference sequence).

This clonotype has a single count. V usage is TRBV20-1 and J usage is TRBJ2-2; D is unresolved. The length of the CDR3 is 15 residues. Trimming took 0 bases from V and 6 from J, leaving 14 bases between them. Germline loops: CDR1 DFQATT, CDR2 SNEGSKA (reference sequence). CDR3 in DNA: TGCAGTGCTAGAGACTCCTTCCGACCGTCCGGGGAGCTGTTTTTT. Protein sequence: CSARDSFRPSGELFF.

The CDR3 spells CASSLDCSKLFF. The CDR3 DNA is TGTGCCAGCAGCCTCGACTGCTCGAAACTGTTTTTT. The V and J genes are TRBV9 and TRBJ1-4; D unclear. Trimming removed 4 bases at V and 11 bases at J, with 12 bases between. In germline, CDR1 is SGDLS, CDR2 YYNGEE. The CDR3 sequence is 12 residues long. Filled out from reference TRBV9 and TRBJ1-4, the complete variable domain reads DSGVTQTPKHLITATGQRVTLRCSPRSGDLSVYWYQQSLDQGLQFLIQYYNGEERAKGNILERFSAQQFPDLHSELNLSSLELGDSALYFCASSLDCSKLFFGSGTQLSVL.

This clonotype has more than one count but fewer than ten. The rearrangement uses TRBV2 and TRBJ1-2; D might be TRBD1 (6 bases). Trimming stripped 3 bases from V and 8 bases from J, with 13 bases between. Germline-derived CDR1 and CDR2 are SNHLY and FYNNEI. The CDR3 sequence is 13 residues long. CDR3 sequence: CASSETGPSGYTF. The CDR3 DNA is TGTGCCAGCAGTGAGACAGGACCATCCGGCTACACCTTC.

This clonotype was recorded many times. The chain is built from TRBV7-2 and TRBJ1-2, with 7 bases fitting TRBD1. Germline V gives CDR1 SGHTA, CDR2 FQGNSA. Germline trimming cut 3 bases from V and 5 bases from J; bases unmatched to any gene: 9. The CDR3 has 15 amino acids. The CDR3 spells CASSLVPTGKYGYTF. CDR3 bases: TGTGCCAGCAGCTTGGTACCGACAGGGAAATATGGCTACACCTTC.

The chain recombines TRBV5-1 with TRBJ2-2, with TRBD1 matching over 11 bases. The CDR3 length is 16 residues. Germline loops: CDR1 SGHRS, CDR2 YFSETQ. Unmatched junction bases numbered 2, after V lost 0 bases and J lost 4 bases. CDR3 sequence (DNA): TGCGCCAGCAGCTTGGGGACAGGGGGCGTCACCGGGGAGCTGTTTTTT. As protein: CASSLGTGGVTGELFF.